These 22 T cell receptor beta chains were all obtained from the same sample, sequenced in a study of CD8 T cells in Susac syndrome. Random hexamers were used to reverse transcribe an amount of about 0.45 to 1 ug RNA. TCRdb reprocessed the immunoSEQ multiplex PCR reads with MiXCR, giving one entry per CDR3 protein. Altogether 90,000 to 150,000 distinct CDR3 sequences are present, roughly 92% being singletons, with the ten largest covering about 0.098%. Sequenced input: CD4+ T cells from PBMCs. All receptors come from a human donor in good health.

The chain joins TRBV7-9 to TRBJ2-7; possible D gene TRBD2, 5 bases. V was cut by 2 bases and J by 6 bases, with 14 bases left in between. Germline values: CDR1 SEHNR, CDR2 FQNEAQ (reference sequence). This CDR3 contains 14 residues. The CDR3 coding sequence is TGTGCCAGCAGCTTAAGAGGGCAGACCGGCGAGCAGTACTTC. This codes for CASSLRGQTGEQYF. Supplemented by reference TRBV7-9 and TRBJ2-7, the full variable domain reads DTGVSQNPRHKITKRGQNVTFRCDPISEHNRLYWYRQTLGQGPEFLTYFQNEAQLEKSRLLSDRFSAERPKGSFSTLEIQRTEQGDSAMYLCASSLRGQTGEQYFGPGTRLTVT.

J is TRBJ2-3 and V is TRBV6-1, with 13 bases identical to TRBD2. CDR1 MNHNS and CDR2 SASEGT come from the germline V gene. V shed 6 bases and J 1 base; nucleotides not matched to a gene: 10. CDR3 length: 18 residues. The DNA for the CDR3 is TGTGCCAGCAGCCTGGGACTAGCGGGACCTTGGGGCACAGATACGCAGTATTTT. Protein: CASSLGLAGPWGTDTQYF.

This clonotype was seen only once. V is TRBV7-8 and J is TRBJ1-4, with a tentative D call TRBD1 (5 bases). The germline gives CDR1 SGHVS, CDR2 FQNEAQ. Trimming cost V 5 bases and J 11 bases, with 21 bases left between them. The CDR3 is made up of 15 amino acids. This chain's CDR3 is CASSRVQGATAKLFF. The CDR3 region has the DNA TGTGCCAGCAGCCGGGTTCAGGGTGCGACGGCTAAACTGTTTTTT.

The chain combines TRBV20-1 with TRBJ2-7; D remains unclear. The CDR3 extends over 12 amino acids. Germline values: CDR1 DFQATT, CDR2 SNEGSKA (reference sequence). The V and J ends lost 0 bases and 6 bases respectively, with 9 bases between them. The CDR3 DNA is TGCAGTGCTAGAGATGATGGCGGCGAGCAGTACTTC. This codes for CSARDDGGEQYF.

This clonotype occurred a few times. The chain employs TRBV20-1 and TRBJ2-7; 7 nucleotides align to TRBD2. Germline trimming cut 0 bases from V and 3 bases from J; bases unmatched to any gene: 5. The CDR3 length is 14 residues. Germline lookup yields CDR1 DFQATT and CDR2 SNEGSKA (reference sequence). The CDR3 DNA reads TGCAGTGCTAGAGATGCTAGCGGAATCTACGAGCAGTACTTC. As protein: CSARDASGIYEQYF.

The chain combines TRBV5-6 with TRBJ1-5; perhaps TRBD1 as D (5 bases). The CDR3 is 14 amino acids. Germline assignment: CDR1 SGHDT and CDR2 YYEEEE. V lost 4 bases, J lost 8 bases, and 16 bases lay in between. CDR3 bases: TGTGCCAGCAGCAAGGGACCGGACGGGGAGCCCCAGCATTTT. Translating it yields CASSKGPDGEPQHF.

The gene calls are TRBV12-3 or TRBV12-4 and TRBJ1-1, with D perhaps TRBD1 (6 bases). This CDR3 is 14 amino acids long. V was pared by 3 bases and J by 11 bases, with 19 bases between. This CDR3 reads CASSFQQGGKRAFF. The CDR3 nucleotides read TGTGCCAGCAGTTTTCAACAGGGTGGAAAAAGGGCTTTCTTT.

V gene TRBV29-1 combines with J gene TRBJ2-3; D might be TRBD2 (6 bases). This CDR3 comprises 15 residues. V was shortened by 2 bases and J by 3 bases, with 15 bases between the two germline ends. Germline CDR1 is SQVTM and CDR2 is ANQGSEA. CDR3 loop: CSVERASEGTDTQYF. The DNA for the CDR3 is TGCAGCGTTGAAAGGGCTAGCGAAGGGACAGATACGCAGTATTTT.

The chain links TRBV5-4 to TRBJ2-5; 7 bases match TRBD2. The J segment lost 2 bases and the V segment lost 0 bases, leaving 16 bases of the junction unmatched. The CDR3 is 19 amino acids. Germline V gives CDR1 SGHNT, CDR2 YYREEE (reference sequence). The DNA of the CDR3 is TGTGCCAGCAGCTTGGAGGTGGTACGGGGGGTTGGATCTCAAGAGACCCAGTACTTC. Translated, it gives CASSLEVVRGVGSQETQYF.

The CDR3 sequence is CASSPKTGGSNTEAFF. The CDR3 DNA sequence: TGCGCCAGCAGCCCAAAGACCGGGGGATCGAACACTGAAGCTTTCTTT. This sequence joins TRBV5-1 and TRBJ1-1; the D gene is possibly TRBD1 (5 bases). Germline assignment: CDR1 SGHRS and CDR2 YFSETQ. CDR3 length: 16 amino acids. V was trimmed by 4 bases and J by 1 base, leaving 17 bases between them.

This clonotype was counted between two and nine times. This rearrangement joins TRBV5-1 to TRBJ1-1, with D maybe TRBD1 (6 bases). Trimming took 0 bases from V and 3 from J, leaving 9 bases between them. The CDR3 has 14 amino acids. CDR1 and CDR2 (germline): SGHRS, YFSETQ. DNA for the CDR3: TGCGCCAGCAGCTTGGGAAACAGGGACACTGAAGCTTTCTTT. Amino acids: CASSLGNRDTEAFF.

In its sample, this clonotype was seen once. The genes are TRBV28 and TRBJ1-2, with unresolved D. Trimming left V 5 bases short and J 4 bases short, with 14 bases between. Looked up from germline, CDR1 is MDHEN and CDR2 is SYDVKM. The length of the CDR3 is 14 residues. CDR3 in amino acids: CASSQYERFYGYTF. As DNA, the CDR3 is TGTGCCAGCAGTCAATATGAGAGATTCTATGGCTACACCTTC.

A word on this clonotype: Compared with germline, one end of the junction differs, possibly owing to a read error. This rearrangement joins TRBV5-6 to TRBJ2-7, with unresolved D. Germline V lookup: CDR1 SGHDT, CDR2 YYEEEE. The length of the CDR3 is 12 residues. As DNA, the CDR3 is TGTGCCAGCAGCCGGCGGCCCTACGAGCAGCACTTC. Translated, it gives CASSRRPYEQHF.

The rearrangement joins TRBV3-1 to TRBJ1-1, with TRBD1 as a possible D gene (6 bases). There are 14 residues in the CDR3. The germline V gene encodes CDR1 LGHDT and CDR2 YNNKEL (reference sequence). V lost 5 bases and J lost 6, with 16 bases in between. The CDR3, as DNA: TGTGCCAGCAGCTTCGGCAGGGGTGGTGCTGAAGCTTTCTTT. Amino acid sequence: CASSFGRGGAEAFF.

The V call is TRBV28, the J call TRBJ2-7; maybe TRBD2 (6 bases). The CDR3 spans 14 residues. Germline V gene data show CDR1 as MDHEN and CDR2 as SYDVKM. The ends were cut back, 5 bases at V and 3 bases at J, with 14 bases in the middle. In DNA, the CDR3 is TGTGCCAGCAGTCGGGCGGGGACCGACTACGAGCAGTACTTC. Its protein product is CASSRAGTDYEQYF.

The chain uses TRBV6-5 and TRBJ2-1, with D unclear. Trimming removed 5 bases at V and 0 bases at J, with 11 bases between. The CDR3 is 15 residues long. The V gene's germline CDR1 is MNHEY and CDR2 SVGAGI. CDR3 loop: CASSRTVSSYNEQFF. CDR3 DNA sequence: TGTGCCAGCAGTCGAACAGTCAGCTCCTACAATGAGCAGTTCTTC.

The chain recombines TRBV7-2 with TRBJ2-1, with D possibly TRBD2 on 5 matching bases. The CDR3 sequence is 12 residues long. Germline assignment: CDR1 SGHTA and CDR2 FQGNSA. Between the trimmed V and J ends, which lost 5 bases and 12 bases, there was a span of 14 bases. CDR3 bases: TGTGCCAGCAGCGATGGAGGAGCGCGGCAGTTCTTC. It specifies CASSDGGARQFF.

V is TRBV4-3 and J is TRBJ2-7, with 10 nucleotides matching TRBD1. Per the germline V gene, CDR1 is LGHNA and CDR2 is YSLEER. The CDR3 sequence is 17 residues long. The V gene end was trimmed by 2 bases and the J gene end by 4 bases; junction bases not matched to a gene: 11. DNA for the CDR3: TGCGCCAGCAGCCAATTTACCGGGACAGGGGATTTATACGAGCAGTACTTC. Protein: CASSQFTGTGDLYEQYF.

The chain combines TRBV6-5 with TRBJ1-2, with TRBD1 matching 8 bases. The CDR3 is 14 residues long. Germline-derived CDR1 and CDR2 are MNHEY and SVGAGI. The J segment lost 4 bases and the V segment lost 4 bases, leaving 5 bases of the junction unmatched. The CDR3 sequence: CASSFSGTGYGYTF. CDR3 coding DNA: TGTGCCAGCAGTTTCTCCGGGACAGGCTATGGCTACACCTTC.

CDR3 nucleotide sequence: TGTGCCAGCAGCCCAGGGACAGGGTCAGAGACCCAGTACTTC. This translates into CASSPGTGSETQYF. V is TRBV12-3 or TRBV12-4 and J is TRBJ2-5, with 9 bases aligning to TRBD1. This CDR3 is built from 14 residues. The ends lost 6 bases at V and 4 bases at J; junction bases unmatched: 6.

The J gene is TRBJ2-7, the V gene TRBV3-1, with D possibly TRBD1 on 5 matching bases. Germline V gives CDR1 LGHDT, CDR2 YNNKEL (reference sequence). Trimming removed 0 bases from V and 8 bases from J, with 14 bases in between. This CDR3 is 14 amino acids long. The CDR3 loop reads CASSQDGASTKQYF. CDR3 nucleotides: TGTGCCAGCAGCCAAGATGGGGCCTCTACGAAGCAGTACTTC.

The V call is TRBV27, the J call TRBJ2-7; D remains ambiguous. Germline loops: CDR1 MNHEY, CDR2 SMNVEV (reference sequence). The V end was cut by 4 bases, the J end by 0 bases, with 16 bases between. The CDR3 is 16 residues long. The CDR3 nucleotides are TGTGCCAGCAGTTCCCAATCATCGGTTAGCTCCTACGAGCAGTACTTC. Protein sequence: CASSSQSSVSSYEQYF.